A single sample gave rise to the 10 T cell receptor beta chains below, sequenced in a study of blood T cell repertoires in COVID-19. Produced via immunoSEQ multiplex PCR; TCRdb's table is partial and in-frame only. Here the sample spans 170,000 or so clones, approximately 84% being singletons. Sequenced material: peripheral blood. The receptors derive from a man younger than 35 with active or convalescent COVID-19.

This clone was recorded only once. CDR3 sequence: CASSLQGRGTEAFF. CDR3 coding DNA: TGCGCCAGCAGCTTGCAGGGGAGGGGCACTGAAGCTTTCTTT. J is TRBJ1-1 and V is TRBV5-1; D might be TRBD1 (6 bases). CDR3 length: 14 residues. Trimming removed 1 base from V and 4 bases from J, with 11 bases in between. CDR1 SGHRS and CDR2 YFSETQ come from the germline V gene.

The chain uses TRBV3-1 (or the pseudogene TRBV3-2) and TRBJ2-5; no clear D gene. Germline CDR1 LGHDT, CDR2 YNNKEL (reference sequence). The CDR3 has 12 amino acids. Trimming removed 0 bases from V and 5 bases from J, with 4 bases in between. CDR3 bases: TGTGCCAGCAGCCAAGATGCGGAGACCCAGTACTTC. As protein: CASSQDAETQYF.

The J gene is TRBJ2-1, the V gene TRBV7-8; 10 nucleotides match TRBD2. In germline, CDR1 is SGHVS, CDR2 FQNEAQ. Unmatched junction bases numbered 7, after V lost 1 base and J lost 1 base. The CDR3 sequence is 18 residues long. This CDR3 reads CASSLDTGTSVSYNEQFF. The CDR3 nucleotides are TGTGCCAGCAGCTTAGACACCGGGACTAGCGTTTCCTACAATGAGCAGTTCTTC.

The chain is built from TRBV9 and TRBJ1-1; D gene ambiguous. V was pared by 2 bases and J by 1 base, with 6 bases between. Germline assignment: CDR1 SGDLS and CDR2 YYNGEE. This CDR3 is built from 13 residues. Here the CDR3 reads CASSVNPNTEAFF. CDR3 nucleotide sequence: TGTGCCAGCAGCGTCAATCCGAACACTGAAGCTTTCTTT. Full variable domain (outside the CDR3, taken from reference TRBV9 and TRBJ1-1): DSGVTQTPKHLITATGQRVTLRCSPRSGDLSVYWYQQSLDQGLQFLIQYYNGEERAKGNILERFSAQQFPDLHSELNLSSLELGDSALYFCASSVNPNTEAFFGQGTRLTVV.

The CDR3 reads CASSLVTGGSNQPQHF. CDR3 DNA: TGTGCCAGCAGCTTAGTAACTGGGGGCTCCAATCAGCCCCAGCATTTT. The chain combines TRBV7-9 with TRBJ1-5, with D perhaps TRBD1 (6 bases). The germline gives CDR1 SEHNR, CDR2 FQNEAQ (reference sequence). CDR3 length: 16 residues. Deletions cut 1 base from V and 3 bases from J, with 13 bases between.

This clone has more than one count but fewer than ten. The genes are TRBV21-1 and TRBJ1-5. TRBV21-1 is described as a pseudogene. CDR3 length: 18 residues. The CDR3 protein is CASSPPAGHPGPNQPQHF. The DNA of the CDR3 is TGTGCCAGCAGCCCTCCAGCGGGCCACCCCGGGCCTAATCAGCCCCAGCATTTT.

The chain employs TRBV5-1 and TRBJ1-6; D is unresolved. The CDR3 sequence is 18 residues long. Germline CDR1 and CDR2: SGHRS and YFSETQ. Trimming took 0 bases from V and 0 from J, leaving 13 bases between them. CDR3: CASSLVAAASSYNSPLHF. The DNA for the CDR3 is TGCGCCAGCAGCTTGGTGGCGGCAGCAAGCTCCTATAATTCACCCCTCCACTTT.

The genes are TRBV27 and TRBJ2-7, with TRBD2 matching 7 bases. Germline loops: CDR1 MNHEY, CDR2 SMNVEV (reference sequence). This CDR3 is 15 amino acids long. Germline trimming cut 4 bases from V and 1 base from J; bases unmatched to any gene: 7. DNA for the CDR3: TGTGCCAGCAGTTCCCCCCTTAGCGGGTCCTACGAGCAGTACTTC. Protein product: CASSSPLSGSYEQYF.

This sequence joins TRBV3-1 (or the pseudogene TRBV3-2) and TRBJ2-7, with 12 nucleotides matching TRBD2. Germline V gene data show CDR1 as LGHDT and CDR2 as YNNKEL (reference sequence). V was pared by 1 base and J by 6 bases, with 7 bases of the junction left unmatched. The CDR3 sequence is 16 residues long. The DNA for the CDR3 is TGTGCCAGCAGCCAAGTAGGCCTAGCGGGGGGGCTCGAGCAGTACTTC. It yields the protein CASSQVGLAGGLEQYF.

This sequence joins TRBV6-5 and TRBJ1-5; no reliable D call. The CDR3 loop spans 12 amino acids. Germline V CDR1 and CDR2: MNHEY, SVGAGI. The V end lost 7 bases, the J end lost 6 bases, and 10 bases lay between the germline ends. CDR3 residues: CASTELSQPQHF. As DNA, the CDR3 is TGTGCCAGCACGGAGCTCAGTCAGCCCCAGCATTTT.